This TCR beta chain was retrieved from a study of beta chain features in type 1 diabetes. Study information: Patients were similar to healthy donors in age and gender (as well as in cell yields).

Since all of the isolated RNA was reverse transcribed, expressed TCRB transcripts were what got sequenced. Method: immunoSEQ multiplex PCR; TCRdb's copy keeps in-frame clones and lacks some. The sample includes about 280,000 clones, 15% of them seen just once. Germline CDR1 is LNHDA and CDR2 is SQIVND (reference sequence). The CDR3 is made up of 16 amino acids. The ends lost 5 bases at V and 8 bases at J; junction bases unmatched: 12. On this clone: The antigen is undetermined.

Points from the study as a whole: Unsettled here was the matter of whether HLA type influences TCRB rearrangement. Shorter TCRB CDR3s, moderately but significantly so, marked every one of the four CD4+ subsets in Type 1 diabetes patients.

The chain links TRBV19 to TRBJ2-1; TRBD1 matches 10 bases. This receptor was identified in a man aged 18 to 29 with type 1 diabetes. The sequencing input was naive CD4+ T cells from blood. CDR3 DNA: TGTGCCAGTAGTCCCCACGGGACAGGGGTTCTGGATGAGCAGTTCTTC. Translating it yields CASSPHGTGVLDEQFF.